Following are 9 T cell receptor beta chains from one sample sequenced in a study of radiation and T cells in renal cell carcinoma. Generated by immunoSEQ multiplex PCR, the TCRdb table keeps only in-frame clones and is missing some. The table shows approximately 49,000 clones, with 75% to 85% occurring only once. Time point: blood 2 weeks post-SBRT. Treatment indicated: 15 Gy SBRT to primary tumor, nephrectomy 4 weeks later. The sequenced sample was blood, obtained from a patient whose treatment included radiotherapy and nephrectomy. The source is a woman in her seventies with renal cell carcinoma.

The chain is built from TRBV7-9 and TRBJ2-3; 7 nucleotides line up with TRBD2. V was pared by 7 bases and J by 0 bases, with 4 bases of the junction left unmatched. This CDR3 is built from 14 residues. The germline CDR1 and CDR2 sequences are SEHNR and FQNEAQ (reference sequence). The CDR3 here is CASKEGGSTDTQYF. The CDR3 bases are TGTGCCAGCAAGGAGGGAGGGAGCACAGATACGCAGTATTTT.

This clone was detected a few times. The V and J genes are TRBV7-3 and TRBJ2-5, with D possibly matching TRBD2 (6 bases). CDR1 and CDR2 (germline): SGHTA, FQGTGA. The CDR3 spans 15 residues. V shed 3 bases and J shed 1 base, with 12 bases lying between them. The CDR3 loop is CASSLLGGSQETQYF. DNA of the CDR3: TGTGCCAGCAGCTTGTTGGGGGGATCCCAAGAGACCCAGTACTTC.

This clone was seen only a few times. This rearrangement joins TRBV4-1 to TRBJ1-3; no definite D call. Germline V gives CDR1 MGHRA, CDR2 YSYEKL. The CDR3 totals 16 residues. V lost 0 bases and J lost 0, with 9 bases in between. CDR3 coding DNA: TGCGCCAGCAGCCAAGATTCCGCCTCCTCTGGAAACACCATATATTTT. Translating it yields CASSQDSASSGNTIYF.

In nucleotides, the CDR3 is TGCGCCAGCAGCCAAGTAGGTCCAGGGGGCAATGGAGAAAAACTGTTTTTT. This codes for CASSQVGPGGNGEKLFF. The chain carries TRBV4-1 and TRBJ1-4, with 8 bases fitting TRBD1. V shed 1 base and J 8 bases; nucleotides not matched to a gene: 12. The CDR3 covers 17 residues. Per germline, CDR1 MGHRA and CDR2 YSYEKL.

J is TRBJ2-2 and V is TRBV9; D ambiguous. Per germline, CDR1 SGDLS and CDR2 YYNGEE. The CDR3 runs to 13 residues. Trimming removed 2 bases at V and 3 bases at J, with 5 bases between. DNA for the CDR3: TGTGCCAGCAGCGTTCAGGACACCGGGGAGCTGTTTTTT. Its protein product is CASSVQDTGELFF.

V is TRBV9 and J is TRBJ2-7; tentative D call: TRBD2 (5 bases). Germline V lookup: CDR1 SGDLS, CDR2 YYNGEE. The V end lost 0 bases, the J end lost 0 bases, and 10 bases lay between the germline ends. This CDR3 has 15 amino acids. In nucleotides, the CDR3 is TGTGCCAGCAGCGTAGGTCCGGGGAACTCCTACGAGCAGTACTTC. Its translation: CASSVGPGNSYEQYF.

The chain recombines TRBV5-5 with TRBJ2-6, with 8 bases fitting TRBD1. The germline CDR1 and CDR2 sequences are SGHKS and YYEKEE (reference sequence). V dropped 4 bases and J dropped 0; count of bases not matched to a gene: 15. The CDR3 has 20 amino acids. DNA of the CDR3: TGTGCCAGCAGCCGTTATTCCCAGGGGGCGAAAAGCTCTGGGGCCAACGTCCTGACTTTC. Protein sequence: CASSRYSQGAKSSGANVLTF.

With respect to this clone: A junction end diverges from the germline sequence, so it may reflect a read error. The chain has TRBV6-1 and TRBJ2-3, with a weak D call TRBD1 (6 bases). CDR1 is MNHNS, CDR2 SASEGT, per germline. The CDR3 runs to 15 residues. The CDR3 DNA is TGTGCCAGCAGTGAAGTTCGATTTGTACAGGGTTCCTGGAATTTT. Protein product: CASSEVRFVQGSWNF.

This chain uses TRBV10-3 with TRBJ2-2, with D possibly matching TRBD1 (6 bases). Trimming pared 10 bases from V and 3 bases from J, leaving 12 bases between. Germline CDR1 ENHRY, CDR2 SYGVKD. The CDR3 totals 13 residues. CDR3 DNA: TGTGCCACCAGGGGATACGACACCGGGGAGCTGTTTTTT. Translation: CATRGYDTGELFF.